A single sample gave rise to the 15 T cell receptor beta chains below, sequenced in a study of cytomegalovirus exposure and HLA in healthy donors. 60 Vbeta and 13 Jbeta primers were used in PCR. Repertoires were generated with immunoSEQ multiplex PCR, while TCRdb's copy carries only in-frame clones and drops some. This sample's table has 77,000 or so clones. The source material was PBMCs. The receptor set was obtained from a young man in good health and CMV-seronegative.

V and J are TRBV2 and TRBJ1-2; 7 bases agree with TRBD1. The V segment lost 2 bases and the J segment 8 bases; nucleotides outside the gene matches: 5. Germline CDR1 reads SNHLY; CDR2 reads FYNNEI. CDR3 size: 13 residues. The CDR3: CASSETGAGGYTF. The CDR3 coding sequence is TGTGCCAGCAGTGAAACAGGGGCGGGGGGCTACACCTTC.

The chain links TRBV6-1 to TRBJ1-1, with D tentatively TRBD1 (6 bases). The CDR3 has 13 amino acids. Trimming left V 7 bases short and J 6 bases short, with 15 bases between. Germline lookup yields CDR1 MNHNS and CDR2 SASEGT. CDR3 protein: CASKQGKWSEAFF. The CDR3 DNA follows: TGTGCCAGCAAGCAGGGGAAATGGTCTGAAGCTTTCTTT.

The CDR3 bases are TGCGCCAGCAGTGTATTCGGGCTAGCGGGGGGCGAGCAGTACTTC. It is translated as CASSVFGLAGGEQYF. The chain recombines TRBV10-2 with TRBJ2-7, with 11 nucleotides matching TRBD2. The CDR3 has 15 residues. Trimming removed 4 bases from V and 6 bases from J; junction bases left unmatched: 8. CDR1 is WSHSY, CDR2 SAAADI, per germline.

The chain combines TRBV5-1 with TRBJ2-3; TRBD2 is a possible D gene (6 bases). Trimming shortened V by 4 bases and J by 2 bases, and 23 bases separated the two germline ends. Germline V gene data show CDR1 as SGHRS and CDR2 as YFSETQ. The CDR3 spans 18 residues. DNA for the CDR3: TGCGCCAGCAGCCTGAGAGGGGCCTCGGGACTCTCCACAGATACGCAGTATTTT. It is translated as CASSLRGASGLSTDTQYF.

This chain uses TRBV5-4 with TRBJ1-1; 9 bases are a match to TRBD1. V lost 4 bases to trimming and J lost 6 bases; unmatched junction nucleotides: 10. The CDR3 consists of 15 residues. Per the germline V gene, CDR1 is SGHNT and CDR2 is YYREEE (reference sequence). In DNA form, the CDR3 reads TGTGCCAGCAGCCCTCCGACAGGGGGACTATCTGAAGCTTTCTTT. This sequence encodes CASSPPTGGLSEAFF.

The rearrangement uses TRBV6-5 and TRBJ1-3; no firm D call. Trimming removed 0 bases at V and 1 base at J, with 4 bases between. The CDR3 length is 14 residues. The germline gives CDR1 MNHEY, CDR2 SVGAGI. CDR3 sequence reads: CASSYSFSGNTIYF. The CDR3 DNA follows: TGTGCCAGCAGTTACTCCTTTTCTGGAAACACCATATATTTT.

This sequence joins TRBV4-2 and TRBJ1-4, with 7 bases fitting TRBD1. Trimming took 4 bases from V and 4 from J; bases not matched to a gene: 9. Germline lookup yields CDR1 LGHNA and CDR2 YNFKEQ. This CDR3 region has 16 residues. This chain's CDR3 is CASSPSLQGLNEKLFF. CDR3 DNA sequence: TGTGCCAGCAGCCCCTCGCTACAGGGGCTTAATGAAAAACTGTTTTTT.

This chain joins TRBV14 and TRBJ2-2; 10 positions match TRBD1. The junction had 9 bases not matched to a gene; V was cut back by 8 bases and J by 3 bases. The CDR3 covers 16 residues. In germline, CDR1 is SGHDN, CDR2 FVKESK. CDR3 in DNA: TGTGCCAGCCGACGACGCGGGACAGGGGACACCGGGGAGCTGTTTTTT. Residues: CASRRRGTGDTGELFF.

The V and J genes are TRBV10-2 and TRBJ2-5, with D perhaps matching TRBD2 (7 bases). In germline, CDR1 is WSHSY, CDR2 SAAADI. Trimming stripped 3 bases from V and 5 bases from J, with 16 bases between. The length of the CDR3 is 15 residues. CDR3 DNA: TGCGCCAGCAGTGAAAGAAGGGGGGGGATGGAGACCCAGTACTTC. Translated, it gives CASSERRGGMETQYF.

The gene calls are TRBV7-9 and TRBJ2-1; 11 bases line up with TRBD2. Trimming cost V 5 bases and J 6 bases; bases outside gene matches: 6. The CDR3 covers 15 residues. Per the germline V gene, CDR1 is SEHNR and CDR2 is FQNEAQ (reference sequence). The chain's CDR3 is CASSRLAGSGNEQFF. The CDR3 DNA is TGTGCCAGCAGCCGACTAGCGGGATCCGGCAATGAGCAGTTCTTC.

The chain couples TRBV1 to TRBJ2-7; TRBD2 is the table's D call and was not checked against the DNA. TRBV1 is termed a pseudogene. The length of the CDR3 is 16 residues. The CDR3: CTSSPPSDSNHSEQYF. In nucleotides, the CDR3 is TGCACCAGCAGCCCCCCTTCAGATAGCAACCACTCCGAGCAGTACTTC.

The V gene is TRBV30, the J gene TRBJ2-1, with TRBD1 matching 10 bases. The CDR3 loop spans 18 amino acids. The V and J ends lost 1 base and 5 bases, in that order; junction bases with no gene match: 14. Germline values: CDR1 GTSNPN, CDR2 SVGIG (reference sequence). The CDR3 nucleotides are TGTGCCTGGAGTGGCGCGGGACCGGGACAGGGGCTTGACAATGAGCAGTTCTTC. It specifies CAWSGAGPGQGLDNEQFF.

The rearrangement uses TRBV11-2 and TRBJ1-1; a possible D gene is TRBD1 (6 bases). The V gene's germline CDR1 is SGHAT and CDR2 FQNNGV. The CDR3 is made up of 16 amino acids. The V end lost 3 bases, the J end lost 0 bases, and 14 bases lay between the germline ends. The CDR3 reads CASSFLPQGLNTEAFF. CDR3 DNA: TGTGCCAGCAGCTTTCTCCCACAGGGACTGAACACTGAAGCTTTCTTT.

Written as DNA, the CDR3 is TGTGCCAGCAGCGTCGCAGGGGGCGCGGGCGAGCAGTACTTC. It yields the protein CASSVAGGAGEQYF. The genes are TRBV7-9 and TRBJ2-7, with 8 bases matching TRBD1. Germline loops: CDR1 SEHNR, CDR2 FQNEAQ (reference sequence). This CDR3 has 14 amino acids. V lost 5 bases, J lost 6 bases, and 9 bases stayed unmatched.

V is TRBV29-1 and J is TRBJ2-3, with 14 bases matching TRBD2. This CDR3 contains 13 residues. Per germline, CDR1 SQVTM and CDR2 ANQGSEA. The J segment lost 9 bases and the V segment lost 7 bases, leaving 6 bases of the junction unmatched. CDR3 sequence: CSAATSGRETQYF. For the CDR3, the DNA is TGCAGCGCCGCGACTAGCGGGAGGGAGACGCAGTATTTT.